The next 25 T cell receptor beta chains were all read from a single sample in a study of blood T cell repertoires in COVID-19. The table came from immunoSEQ multiplex PCR; TCRdb's copy has only in-frame clones and leaves some out. The table lists roughly 230,000 clones, about 80% of them singletons. The sequenced sample was peripheral blood. These receptors originate from a man aged 50-59 years with active or convalescent COVID-19.

The chain joins TRBV6-5 to TRBJ2-7; 12 nucleotides match TRBD2. The V and J ends lost 5 bases and 2 bases, in that order; junction bases with no gene match: 1. The CDR3 is made up of 14 amino acids. CDR1 and CDR2 (germline): MNHEY, SVGAGI. CDR3 nucleotides: TGTGCCAGCAGTCTAGCGGGGGGGCCCTACGAGCAGTACTTC. It translates to CASSLAGGPYEQYF.

This rearrangement joins TRBV9 to TRBJ1-1, with D possibly being TRBD1 (5 bases). The CDR3 contains 15 residues. Germline V gene data show CDR1 as SGDLS and CDR2 as YYNGEE. V lost 2 bases and J 0 bases, leaving 11 bases between the germline ends. CDR3 in amino acids: CASSVGDSLNTEAFF. In nucleotides, the CDR3 is TGTGCCAGCAGCGTGGGTGACAGTTTGAACACTGAAGCTTTCTTT.

This clone appeared once. This sequence joins TRBV7-2 and TRBJ1-2; D might be TRBD1 (6 bases). This CDR3 comprises 15 residues. From germline, CDR1 is SGHTA and CDR2 FQGNSA. Trimming left V 5 bases short and J 8 bases short, with 21 bases between. The CDR3 region is CASSGRYRDSGGYTF. The DNA for the CDR3 is TGTGCCAGCAGCGGTCGTTACAGGGATTCAGGAGGCTACACCTTC.

The chain recombines TRBV9 with TRBJ2-1; TRBD1 matches 11 bases. CDR3 size: 17 residues. V gave up 0 bases and J gave up 8 bases; unmatched junction bases: 10. Looked up from germline, CDR1 is SGDLS and CDR2 is YYNGEE. This chain's CDR3 is CASSVAQDRGRIDEQFF. The DNA of the CDR3 is TGTGCCAGCAGCGTAGCTCAGGACAGGGGGCGAATCGATGAGCAGTTCTTC.

The chain uses TRBV29-1 and TRBJ2-7, with D possibly matching TRBD2 (6 bases). The germline CDR1 and CDR2 sequences are SQVTM and ANQGSEA. The CDR3 has 13 amino acids. The V and J ends lost 3 bases and 5 bases respectively, with 14 bases between them. CDR3 in amino acids: CSVDRDGRNEQYF. As DNA, the CDR3 is TGCAGCGTTGATCGGGACGGGAGAAACGAGCAGTACTTC.

This clone was found a few times. The rearrangement uses TRBV5-6 and TRBJ1-1; TRBD1 agrees at 10 bases. The germline gives CDR1 SGHDT, CDR2 YYEEEE. The CDR3 consists of 15 residues. Trimming took 0 bases from V and 4 from J; bases not matched to a gene: 3. The CDR3 reads CASSLARTGGTEAFF. In DNA form, the CDR3 reads TGTGCCAGCAGCTTGGCCAGGACAGGGGGCACTGAAGCTTTCTTT.

This chain connects TRBV4-2 to TRBJ2-7; TRBD2 matches 7 bases. The germline CDR1 and CDR2 sequences are LGHNA and YNFKEQ. Germline trimming cut 0 bases from V and 2 bases from J; bases unmatched to any gene: 13. CDR3 length: 18 residues. CDR3 sequence: CASSQDALNLGGAYEQYF. In DNA form, the CDR3 reads TGTGCCAGCAGCCAAGACGCCCTGAATCTTGGGGGGGCCTACGAGCAGTACTTC.

A remark on this clone: Germline and junction disagree at one end, which may indicate a read error. The sample contains more than one DNA sequence encoding this CDR3. The rearrangement joins TRBV7-8 to TRBJ1-4; 8 bases are shared with TRBD1. Germline CDR1 reads SGHVS; CDR2 reads FQNEAQ. The CDR3 is 14 residues long. The CDR3 DNA follows: TGCGCCAGCAGCTTAGACAGGGGAGGTGAAAAACTGTTTTTT. The encoded protein is CASSLDRGGEKLFF. The entire variable domain, with the rest obtained from reference TRBV7-8 and TRBJ1-4, is as follows: GAGVSQSPRYKVAKRGQDVALRCDPISGHVSLFWYQQALGQGPEFLTYFQNEAQLDKSGLPSDRFFAERPEGSVSTLKIQRTQQEDSAVYLCASSLDRGGEKLFFGSGTQLSVL.

This clone was picked up one time. The chain joins TRBV14 to TRBJ2-4, with a weak D call TRBD2 (6 bases). The CDR3 has 15 amino acids. CDR1 and CDR2 (germline): SGHDN, FVKESK. Trimming left V 4 bases short and J 0 bases short, with 10 bases between. In DNA, the CDR3 is TGTGCCAGCAGCCCGGGGGTCATAGCCAAAAACATTCAGTACTTC. This gives the protein CASSPGVIAKNIQYF.

The chain couples TRBV5-1 to TRBJ2-7; 7 bases are a match to TRBD2. Germline V gene sequence: CDR1 SGHRS, CDR2 YFSETQ. Losses at the gene ends were 0 bases for V and 7 bases for J; bases not matched to a gene: 10. The CDR3 length is 15 residues. The CDR3 spells CASSLDRLANGEQYF. The CDR3 region has the DNA TGCGCCAGCAGCTTGGATCGACTAGCTAACGGGGAGCAGTACTTC.

This rearrangement joins TRBV6-5 to TRBJ1-1; D perhaps matches TRBD1 (5 bases). CDR1 and CDR2 from the germline V gene are MNHEY and SVGAGI. This CDR3 has 13 residues. The V end was cut by 1 base, the J end by 10 bases, with 13 bases between. Here the CDR3 DNA reads TGTGCCAGCAGTTACTATCCGGCCCAGGGAGCTTTCTTT. This encodes CASSYYPAQGAFF.

This rearrangement joins TRBV7-3 to TRBJ1-5; D possibly corresponds to TRBD1 (6 bases). Germline V gene sequence: CDR1 SGHTA, CDR2 FQGTGA. V shed 1 base and J shed 0 bases, with 16 bases lying between them. The CDR3 totals 18 residues. This CDR3 is CASSLSRGGVDSNQPQHF. The CDR3 nucleotides read TGTGCCAGCAGCTTAAGCAGGGGTGGAGTGGATAGCAATCAGCCCCAGCATTTT.

V is TRBV7-2 and J is TRBJ1-1, with 10 nucleotides matching TRBD1. Germline CDR1 is SGHTA and CDR2 is FQGNSA. This CDR3 comprises 16 residues. Trimming cost V 2 bases and J 4 bases; bases outside gene matches: 7. Here the CDR3 reads CASSLTLWTGGTEAFF. The CDR3 DNA reads as TGTGCCAGCAGCTTAACCTTATGGACAGGGGGCACTGAAGCTTTCTTT.

The DNA of the CDR3 is TGTGCCTGGAATCAGGGGCTGTCGTATGGCTACACCTTC. Translation: CAWNQGLSYGYTF. This chain links TRBV30 with TRBJ1-2, with D possibly being TRBD1 (6 bases). The CDR3 is 13 amino acids. CDR1 and CDR2 (germline): GTSNPN, SVGIG (reference sequence). Trimming removed 4 bases from V and 5 bases from J, with 14 bases in between.

A word on this clone: One junction end disagrees with the germline gene, perhaps due to a read error. The rearrangement joins TRBV6-7 to TRBJ2-7; the match to TRBD1 covers 9 bases. TRBV6-7 is classed as an ORF, of uncertain function. The CDR3 runs to 15 residues. The CDR3 nucleotides read TGTGCCAGCACCCTGGTGGGGACAGGGTCCTCCGAGCAGTACTTC. Its protein product is CASTLVGTGSSEQYF.

V usage is TRBV5-1 and J usage is TRBJ1-1, with a weak D call TRBD1 (5 bases). The CDR3 has 15 amino acids. Trimming took 3 bases from V and 5 from J, leaving 17 bases between them. The germline gives CDR1 SGHRS, CDR2 YFSETQ. CDR3 sequence reads: CASSSPGLMGTEAFF. CDR3 in DNA: TGCGCCAGCAGCTCACCGGGACTCATGGGGACTGAAGCTTTCTTT.

The V and J genes are TRBV5-1 and TRBJ2-3; 13 nucleotides align to TRBD2. The trim removed 4 bases at V and 5 bases at J, leaving 10 bases unmatched. The germline gives CDR1 SGHRS, CDR2 YFSETQ. This CDR3 has 17 amino acids. The chain's CDR3 is CASSPGGLAGKLDTQYF. DNA of the CDR3: TGCGCCAGCAGCCCAGGGGGACTAGCGGGGAAGCTAGATACGCAGTATTTT.

This clone is a singleton in its sample. The chain uses TRBV18 and TRBJ1-3; D is unresolved. Trimming left V 5 bases short and J 0 bases short, with 11 bases between. The germline CDR1 and CDR2 sequences are KGHSH and LQKENI. The CDR3 has 15 amino acids. The CDR3 here is CASSGTTGSGNTIYF. The CDR3 DNA is TGTGCCAGCTCAGGTACCACTGGCTCTGGAAACACCATATATTTT.

About this clone itself: At the DNA level, this CDR3 is encoded by other sequences in the same sample as well. V is TRBV11-2 and J is TRBJ1-1; possible D gene TRBD1, 5 bases. This CDR3 has 13 residues. The germline V and J ends were trimmed by 0 bases and 5 bases, with 7 bases remaining between them. Germline assignment: CDR1 SGHAT and CDR2 FQNNGV. The DNA of the CDR3 is TGTGCCAGCAGCTTAGACAGGGATACTGAAGCTTTCTTT. Residues: CASSLDRDTEAFF. Full variable domain (outside the CDR3, taken from reference TRBV11-2 and TRBJ1-1): EAGVAQSPRYKIIEKRQSVAFWCNPISGHATLYWYQQILGQGPKLLIQFQNNGVVDDSQLPKDRFSAERLKGVDSTLKIQPAKLEDSAVYLCASSLDRDTEAFFGQGTRLTVV.

The chain is built from TRBV3-1 (or the pseudogene TRBV3-2) and TRBJ1-5, with D possibly being TRBD1 (5 bases). Trimming cost V 4 bases and J 7 bases, with 14 bases left between them. Germline V gene data show CDR1 as LGHDT and CDR2 as YNNKEL (reference sequence). The CDR3 runs 14 residues. The CDR3 here is CASSLGRGGQPQHF. CDR3 in DNA: TGTGCCAGCAGCCTCGGGAGGGGCGGGCAGCCCCAGCATTTT.

This clone occurred once. This chain connects TRBV4-1 to TRBJ1-1; D remains unclear. This CDR3 region has 16 residues. Germline values: CDR1 MGHRA, CDR2 YSYEKL. V shed 3 bases and J shed 0 bases, with 14 bases lying between them. CDR3 residues: CASSHPSQSLNTEAFF. The CDR3 region has the DNA TGCGCCAGCAGCCATCCGTCACAGAGCCTGAACACTGAAGCTTTCTTT.

This clone was found a few times. This chain connects TRBV6-5 to TRBJ2-7; 7 bases align to TRBD2. This CDR3 has 16 residues. Trimming cost V 4 bases and J 2 bases; bases outside gene matches: 11. The germline V gene encodes CDR1 MNHEY and CDR2 SVGAGI. This CDR3 reads CASSSNGGDGTYEQYF. For the CDR3, the DNA is TGTGCCAGCAGTTCAAATGGGGGGGACGGTACCTACGAGCAGTACTTC.

The chain recombines TRBV30 with TRBJ2-5, with D unresolved. This CDR3 comprises 12 residues. Germline V gene data show CDR1 as GTSNPN and CDR2 as SVGIG (reference sequence). V dropped 0 bases and J dropped 3 bases, with 5 bases sitting between them. This CDR3 reads CAWSVAKETQYF. CDR3 bases: TGTGCCTGGAGTGTAGCCAAAGAGACCCAGTACTTC.

The genes are TRBV10-2 and TRBJ2-1; the match to TRBD1 covers 9 bases. This CDR3 has 16 amino acids. With 3 bases clipped from V and 5 bases from J, the junction kept 8 bases outside the gene matches. Germline lookup yields CDR1 WSHSY and CDR2 SAAADI. CDR3 amino acids: CASSDGTGTPDNEQFF. The CDR3, as DNA: TGCGCCAGCAGTGATGGGACAGGGACTCCCGACAATGAGCAGTTCTTC.

This chain uses TRBV7-9 with TRBJ2-1, with a tentative D call TRBD1 (6 bases). V shed 2 bases and J shed 10 bases, with 9 bases lying between them. This CDR3 region has 12 residues. The germline V gene encodes CDR1 SEHNR and CDR2 FQNEAQ (reference sequence). The CDR3 DNA reads as TGTGCCAGCAGCTTAACAGGGAACGAGCAGTTCTTC. Its translation: CASSLTGNEQFF.